Listed here are 5 T cell receptor beta chains from one sample, sequenced in a study of identical twins. TCRdb redid the calling of the 5' RACE reads with MiXCR, one entry per CDR3 protein. The table shows about 530,000 distinct CDR3 sequences, with about 16% occurring only once. These records were also assigned to another study, of yellow fever vaccine responses in identical twins.

The sequenced material came from CD4+ T cells sorted from blood. Receptors were obtained from a woman between 18 and 29 years old in good health.

This clonotype has just a few counts. This chain joins TRBV28 and TRBJ2-7; 8 positions match TRBD1. The V gene's germline CDR1 is MDHEN and CDR2 SYDVKM. The CDR3 runs to 13 residues. The ends lost 5 bases at V and 7 bases at J; junction bases unmatched: 7. CDR3 in amino acids: CASSPEDREEQYV. The CDR3, as DNA: TGTGCCAGCAGTCCGGAGGACAGGGAAGAGCAGTACGTC.

This clonotype was counted between two and nine times. The V and J genes are TRBV10-3 and TRBJ2-7, with 9 bases fitting TRBD1. The CDR3 loop spans 15 amino acids. V was pared by 7 bases and J by 7 bases, with 14 bases of the junction left unmatched. The germline V gene encodes CDR1 ENHRY and CDR2 SYGVKD. This chain's CDR3 is CAIKGGWTGVDEQYF. The CDR3 DNA sequence: TGTGCCATCAAGGGTGGTTGGACAGGGGTCGATGAGCAGTACTTC.

The chain combines TRBV5-1 with TRBJ1-1; TRBD1 is a possible D gene (5 bases). V was trimmed by 3 bases and J by 6 bases, leaving 15 bases between them. This CDR3 region has 14 residues. Germline-derived CDR1 and CDR2 are SGHRS and YFSETQ. The CDR3 loop is CASSSSDNYAEAFF. CDR3 nucleotide sequence: TGCGCCAGCAGCTCTTCGGACAATTACGCTGAAGCTTTCTTT.

This clonotype was recorded many times. This rearrangement joins TRBV10-1 to TRBJ1-5; 10 bases line up with TRBD1. CDR3 length: 15 amino acids. The germline V gene encodes CDR1 WNHNN and CDR2 SYGVQD (reference sequence). The V gene end was trimmed by 6 bases and the J gene end by 2 bases; junction bases not matched to a gene: 4. For the CDR3, the DNA is TGCGCCAGCAGCTCTGGGACAGGGGGCAATCAGCCCCAGCATTTT. It encodes CASSSGTGGNQPQHF.

The chain employs TRBV3-1 and TRBJ2-1; D ambiguous. From germline, CDR1 is LGHDT and CDR2 YNNKEL (reference sequence). Trimming shortened V by 11 bases and J by 0 bases, and 23 bases separated the two germline ends. This CDR3 is 17 amino acids long. DNA of the CDR3: TGTGCCTGCTGCCAAGAGAGTCTGTCGAGCTCCTACAATGAGCAGTTCTTC. Its translation: CACCQESLSSSYNEQFF.